The 32 T cell receptor beta chains below were found in one sample sequenced in a study of T cells in Graves' hyperthyroidism and ophthalmopathy. Amplification yielded TCR beta CDR3 regions, with RNA transcripts as the source. First-round RT-PCR targeting the TCR CDR3 was performed with the HTBI primer set. TCRdb analysed the multiplex PCR reads with MiXCR anew, one entry per CDR3 protein. The profile shows approximately 380,000 distinct CDR3 sequences, 18% of them singletons. The sequencing input was blood. These receptors came from a man aged 18 to 30 with Graves' ophthalmopathy.

At least ten counts were recorded for this clonotype. J is TRBJ1-5 and V is TRBV6-1; 7 bases line up with TRBD1. CDR3 length: 15 amino acids. Germline loops: CDR1 MNHNS, CDR2 SASEGT. V was pared by 5 bases and J by 8 bases, with 12 bases of the junction left unmatched. The CDR3 sequence is CASSPDRVRVEPQHF. CDR3 sequence (DNA): TGTGCCAGCAGTCCCGACAGGGTCAGAGTTGAGCCCCAGCATTTT.

The table lists this clonotype with many counts. The V gene is TRBV11-2, the J gene TRBJ2-5, with 7 bases matching TRBD1. Germline V CDR1 and CDR2: SGHAT, FQNNGV. CDR3 size: 14 residues. The V segment lost 5 bases and the J segment 5 bases; nucleotides outside the gene matches: 8. Here the CDR3 reads CASSHGTVRETQYF. Here the CDR3 DNA reads TGTGCCAGCAGCCACGGGACAGTACGGGAGACCCAGTACTTC.

This clonotype was observed a handful of times. The chain combines TRBV5-5 with TRBJ2-2; possible D gene TRBD2, 5 bases. Per germline, CDR1 SGHKS and CDR2 YYEKEE (reference sequence). The CDR3 is made up of 17 amino acids. Trimming stripped 3 bases from V and 3 bases from J, with 18 bases between. CDR3 in amino acids: CASSSTQRLGDTGELFF. CDR3 DNA sequence: TGTGCCAGCAGCTCAACACAGCGGTTGGGCGACACCGGGGAGCTGTTTTTT.

This clonotype has just a few counts. This chain uses TRBV6-4 with TRBJ2-4; a possible D gene is TRBD2 (7 bases). Germline CDR1 and CDR2: MRHNA and SNTAGT. The CDR3 has 17 residues. Trimming pared 4 bases from V and 0 bases from J, leaving 16 bases between. The CDR3 sequence is CASSGRGGVLAKNIQYF. Written as DNA, the CDR3 is TGTGCCAGCAGTGGAAGGGGGGGGGTCTTAGCCAAAAACATTCAGTACTTC.

This clonotype occurred a few times. The chain carries TRBV18 and TRBJ1-1; D may be TRBD1 (5 bases). Per the germline V gene, CDR1 is KGHSH and CDR2 is LQKENI. The CDR3 has 15 amino acids. V was pared by 3 bases and J by 4 bases, with 15 bases between. CDR3 DNA sequence: TGTGCCAGCTCACCGGGGGTCGGTCGAAGCACTGAAGCTTTCTTT. It encodes CASSPGVGRSTEAFF.

This clonotype was counted a few times. The V gene is TRBV25-1, the J gene TRBJ2-7; tentatively, D is TRBD1 (6 bases). CDR1 and CDR2 from the germline V gene are MGHDK and SYGVNS. Between the trimmed V and J ends, which lost 6 bases and 2 bases, there was a span of 17 bases. This CDR3 spans 15 amino acids. This CDR3 reads CASSDGTITPYEQYF. In DNA form, the CDR3 reads TGTGCCAGCAGCGACGGGACAATCACCCCCTACGAGCAGTACTTC.

This clonotype was observed a handful of times. The chain has TRBV9 and TRBJ2-1, with 8 bases that match TRBD2. The ends lost 2 bases at V and 9 bases at J; junction bases unmatched: 10. Germline V gene sequence: CDR1 SGDLS, CDR2 YYNGEE. The CDR3 covers 15 residues. The CDR3 nucleotides read TGTGCCAGCAGCGTTTCTAGCGGGCCGTACGGTGAGCAGTTCTTC. It yields the protein CASSVSSGPYGEQFF.

This clonotype was recorded at least ten times. The chain combines TRBV7-9 with TRBJ1-5; TRBD1 is a possible D gene (5 bases). V lost 3 bases to trimming and J lost 6 bases, with 12 bases between them. Germline CDR1 and CDR2: SEHNR and FQNEAQ (reference sequence). CDR3 size: 14 residues. The CDR3 DNA follows: TGTGCCAGCAGCTTCTCAGGGAGCGGTCAGCCCCAGCATTTT. Its translation is CASSFSGSGQPQHF.

This clonotype appeared a few times. This chain connects TRBV24-1 to TRBJ1-2; 7 nucleotides match TRBD1. The germline V gene encodes CDR1 KGHDR and CDR2 SFDVKD. The CDR3 sequence is 12 residues long. V dropped 5 bases and J dropped 6; count of bases not matched to a gene: 2. Here the CDR3 DNA reads TGTGCCACCAGTGGGGACAGAGATGGCTACACCTTC. As protein: CATSGDRDGYTF.

This clonotype was seen ten or more times. CDR3 DNA sequence: TGTGCCAGCAGTTTTGGGACAGATAACACTGAAGCTTTCTTT. It is translated as CASSFGTDNTEAFF. The chain recombines TRBV12-3 or TRBV12-4 with TRBJ1-1; 7 bases are a match to TRBD1. V lost 3 bases, J lost 2 bases, and 3 bases stayed unmatched. The CDR3 has 14 residues.

This chain links TRBV9 with TRBJ2-2, with 12 bases fitting TRBD1. Losses at the gene ends were 2 bases for V and 6 bases for J; bases not matched to a gene: 8. This CDR3 spans 17 amino acids. The germline CDR1 and CDR2 sequences are SGDLS and YYNGEE. The CDR3 loop reads CASSVSGTGGSAGELFF. The CDR3 DNA reads as TGTGCCAGCAGCGTCTCCGGGACAGGGGGCTCGGCCGGGGAGCTGTTTTTT.

J is TRBJ1-3 and V is TRBV6-4; 7 bases map to TRBD1. Looked up from germline, CDR1 is MRHNA and CDR2 is SNTAGT. J gave up 0 bases and V 0 bases, and 5 bases lay outside the gene matches. The CDR3 has 17 amino acids. CDR3 nucleotide sequence: TGTGCCAGCAGTGACTCGGGACAGATAGACTCTGGAAACACCATATATTTT. It is translated as CASSDSGQIDSGNTIYF.

V and J are TRBV3-1 and TRBJ1-1, with 10 bases fitting TRBD1. In germline, CDR1 is LGHDT, CDR2 YNNKEL (reference sequence). The CDR3 consists of 14 residues. The V and J ends lost 2 bases and 8 bases, in that order; junction bases with no gene match: 5. The CDR3 spells CASSQKTGGVEAFF. CDR3 in DNA: TGTGCCAGCAGCCAAAAGACAGGGGGCGTAGAAGCTTTCTTT.

The chain is built from TRBV3-1 and TRBJ2-3, with D unresolved. With 5 bases removed from V and 6 bases from J, the gap between germline ends came to 12 bases. The CDR3 contains 13 residues. From germline, CDR1 is LGHDT and CDR2 YNNKEL (reference sequence). The chain's CDR3 is CASSSRTADTQYF. The CDR3 nucleotides read TGTGCCAGCAGCTCGAGGACCGCTGATACGCAGTATTTT.

The J gene is TRBJ1-1, the V gene TRBV19; D gene uncertain. V lost 6 bases, J lost 1 base, and 9 bases lay in between. The CDR3 totals 13 residues. From germline, CDR1 is LNHDA and CDR2 SQIVND (reference sequence). The CDR3 sequence is CASSRRRNTEAFF. The CDR3 nucleotides are TGTGCCAGTAGCCGAAGGAGGAACACTGAAGCTTTCTTT. Based on the CDR3 plus reference TRBV19 and TRBJ1-1, the full variable domain is DGGITQSPKYLFRKEGQNVTLSCEQNLNHDAMYWYRQDPGQGLRLIYYSQIVNDFQKGDIAEGYSVSREKKESFPLTVTSAQKNPTAFYLCASSRRRNTEAFFGQGTRLTVV.

In its sample, this clonotype was seen a few times. A much larger clone is a single base away; this may be a read error. The gene calls are TRBV6-1 and TRBJ2-1; possibly TRBD2 for D (5 bases). This CDR3 is built from 16 residues. Deletions cut 4 bases from V and 3 bases from J, with 16 bases between. Looked up from germline, CDR1 is MNHNS and CDR2 is SASEGT. CDR3 sequence (DNA): TGTGCCAGCAGTGGGGAGACTAACCCTGTCTACAATGAGCAGTTCTTC. Its protein product is CASSGETNPVYNEQFF.

The chain is built from TRBV4-1 and TRBJ2-3, with 14 bases lining up with TRBD2. The germline CDR1 and CDR2 sequences are MGHRA and YSYEKL. The CDR3 has 16 residues. V was clipped by 3 bases and J by 5 bases; unmatched bases: 4. CDR3 nucleotides: TGCGCCAGCAGCCAGGTCGGACTAGCGGGGGGAGATACGCAGTATTTT. Translating gives CASSQVGLAGGDTQYF.

The sample holds many counts of this clonotype. V gene TRBV6-1 combines with J gene TRBJ1-4; 7 bases align to TRBD1. Germline lookup yields CDR1 MNHNS and CDR2 SASEGT. The CDR3 has 15 amino acids. Trimming removed 1 base from V and 10 bases from J; junction bases left unmatched: 9. For the CDR3, the DNA is TGTGCCAGCAGTGAAGTTACAGGGGTGGAAGGAAAACTGTTTTTT. Translated, it gives CASSEVTGVEGKLFF.

In its sample, this clonotype was seen many times. The chain has TRBV20-1 and TRBJ1-6; D perhaps matches TRBD1 (5 bases). This CDR3 region has 13 residues. Trimming removed 1 base at V and 8 bases at J, with 9 bases between. Germline loops: CDR1 DFQATT, CDR2 SNEGSKA (reference sequence). Here the CDR3 DNA reads TGCAGTGCTAGAGGTCAGGGTGATTCACCCCTCCACTTT. It encodes CSARGQGDSPLHF.

This clonotype was found many times. V is TRBV12-3 or TRBV12-4 and J is TRBJ2-5; either TRBD1 or TRBD2 may fit D (6 bases each). The ends were cut back, 7 bases at V and 1 base at J, with 16 bases in the middle. CDR3 length equals 15 residues. The CDR3 bases are TGTGCCAGCAATAAACTCGGGGGCCCCCAAGAGACCCAGTACTTC. This gives the protein CASNKLGGPQETQYF.

The CDR3 region has the DNA TGTGCCATCAGTGAGGTTAGGGAATTAAATGAGCAGTTCTTC. Translation: CAISEVRELNEQFF. V usage is TRBV10-3 and J usage is TRBJ2-1; D is undetermined. Germline CDR1 and CDR2: ENHRY and SYGVKD. The CDR3 has 14 residues. V dropped 2 bases and J dropped 7 bases, with 12 bases sitting between them.

The rearrangement links TRBV28 to TRBJ1-5; D is undetermined. Germline V lookup: CDR1 MDHEN, CDR2 SYDVKM. V shed 4 bases and J shed 4 bases, with 17 bases lying between them. The CDR3 spans 16 residues. Here the CDR3 reads CASSSLGYSGNQPQHF. In DNA form, the CDR3 reads TGTGCCAGCAGTTCTCTAGGTTATAGCGGGAATCAGCCCCAGCATTTT.

This clonotype was observed many times. The chain is built from TRBV3-1 and TRBJ1-6; D perhaps matches TRBD1 (5 bases). The CDR3 has 14 residues. Trimming removed 0 bases at V and 10 bases at J, with 10 bases between. Germline V CDR1 and CDR2: LGHDT, YNNKEL (reference sequence). Here the CDR3 reads CASSQDRGNSPLHF. DNA for the CDR3: TGTGCCAGCAGCCAAGATCGGGGCAACTCACCCCTCCACTTT.

In its sample, this clonotype was seen many times. The chain carries TRBV7-8 and TRBJ2-7; the match to TRBD1 covers 8 bases. V shed 5 bases and J 5 bases; nucleotides not matched to a gene: 8. This CDR3 contains 14 residues. Germline V gene data show CDR1 as SGHVS and CDR2 as FQNEAQ. DNA for the CDR3: TGTGCCAGCAGCCCATGGACAGGGATCAACGAGCAGTACTTC. Translation: CASSPWTGINEQYF. The full variable domain, rest sourced from reference TRBV7-8 and TRBJ2-7, is GAGVSQSPRYKVAKRGQDVALRCDPISGHVSLFWYQQALGQGPEFLTYFQNEAQLDKSGLPSDRFFAERPEGSVSTLKIQRTQQEDSAVYLCASSPWTGINEQYFGPGTRLTVT.

This clonotype was seen at least ten times. This sequence joins TRBV7-9 and TRBJ2-3, with D possibly matching TRBD1 (6 bases). The germline V gene has CDR1 SEHNR and CDR2 FQNEAQ (reference sequence). Trimming removed 5 bases from V and 0 bases from J, with 9 bases in between. The CDR3 covers 14 residues. The chain's CDR3 is CASSKGQSTDTQYF. CDR3 nucleotide sequence: TGTGCCAGCAGCAAAGGACAGAGCACAGATACGCAGTATTTT.

This clonotype was counted many times. The V call is TRBV3-1, the J call TRBJ2-3; no clear D gene. This CDR3 region has 13 residues. CDR1 LGHDT and CDR2 YNNKEL come from the germline V gene (reference sequence). V was trimmed by 1 base and J by 6 bases, leaving 8 bases between them. DNA of the CDR3: TGTGCCAGCAGCCAAGCTAGTTACGATACGCAGTATTTT. It yields the protein CASSQASYDTQYF.

The sample holds many counts of this clonotype. V usage is TRBV11-2 and J usage is TRBJ2-3; TRBD2 aligns across 7 bases. The germline V gene encodes CDR1 SGHAT and CDR2 FQNNGV. The CDR3 is made up of 16 amino acids. J was trimmed by 5 bases and V by 5 bases; bases with no gene match: 13. This CDR3 is CASSDVTGGGGDTQYF. The DNA of the CDR3 is TGTGCCAGCAGCGACGTGACGGGGGGAGGTGGAGATACGCAGTATTTT.

This clonotype was detected a few times. The chain links TRBV5-1 to TRBJ1-6, with D possibly being TRBD1 (6 bases). CDR3 length: 14 residues. Germline V gives CDR1 SGHRS, CDR2 YFSETQ. Trimming took 5 bases from V and 10 from J, leaving 16 bases between them. For the CDR3, the DNA is TGCGCCAGCAGGAGCGGACAGCCCCAATCACCCCTCCACTTT. Translating gives CASRSGQPQSPLHF.

J is TRBJ1-4 and V is TRBV6-2 or TRBV6-3, with a tentative D call TRBD1 (6 bases). The CDR3 spans 17 residues. CDR1 is MNHEY, CDR2 SVGEGT, per germline. V was clipped by 0 bases and J by 5 bases, with 16 bases between them. In nucleotides, the CDR3 is TGTGCCAGCAGTTACTCAGCGGGGGGCGCGGGGAATGAAAAACTGTTTTTT. Translation: CASSYSAGGAGNEKLFF.

Ten or more counts support this clonotype. The J gene is TRBJ1-1, the V gene TRBV28, with TRBD1 identical over 7 bases. V dropped 6 bases and J dropped 3; count of bases not matched to a gene: 7. The CDR3 loop spans 14 amino acids. CDR1 is MDHEN and CDR2 is SYDVKM in the germline V gene. CDR3 sequence reads: CASSSGTADTEAFF. The CDR3 DNA reads TGTGCCAGCAGCTCCGGGACAGCTGACACTGAAGCTTTCTTT.

The rearrangement links TRBV7-6 to TRBJ2-2, with 8 positions matching TRBD2. CDR3 length equals 17 residues. Germline values: CDR1 SGHVS, CDR2 FNYEAQ. The V segment lost 8 bases and the J segment 5 bases; nucleotides outside the gene matches: 16. CDR3 in amino acids: CASCRSPGLGETGELFF. DNA of the CDR3: TGTGCCAGCTGCCGTTCTCCGGGACTAGGAGAGACCGGGGAGCTGTTTTTT. Full variable domain (missing parts from reference TRBV7-6 and TRBJ2-2): GAGVSQSPRYKVTKRGQDVALRCDPISGHVSLYWYRQALGQGPEFLTYFNYEAQQDKSGLPNDRFSAERPEGSISTLTIQRTEQRDSAMYRCASCRSPGLGETGELFFGEGSRLTVL.

In this sample, this clonotype turned up many times. The DNA for the CDR3 is TGCGCCAGCAGCTTGGCCGCACTAGCGGGCCCAGATACGCAGTATTTT. Protein sequence: CASSLAALAGPDTQYF. The rearrangement uses TRBV5-1 and TRBJ2-3, with 9 bases matching TRBD2. With 0 bases clipped from V and 4 bases from J, the junction kept 6 bases outside the gene matches. This CDR3 contains 16 residues. Germline V gene lookup returns CDR1 SGHRS and CDR2 YFSETQ.